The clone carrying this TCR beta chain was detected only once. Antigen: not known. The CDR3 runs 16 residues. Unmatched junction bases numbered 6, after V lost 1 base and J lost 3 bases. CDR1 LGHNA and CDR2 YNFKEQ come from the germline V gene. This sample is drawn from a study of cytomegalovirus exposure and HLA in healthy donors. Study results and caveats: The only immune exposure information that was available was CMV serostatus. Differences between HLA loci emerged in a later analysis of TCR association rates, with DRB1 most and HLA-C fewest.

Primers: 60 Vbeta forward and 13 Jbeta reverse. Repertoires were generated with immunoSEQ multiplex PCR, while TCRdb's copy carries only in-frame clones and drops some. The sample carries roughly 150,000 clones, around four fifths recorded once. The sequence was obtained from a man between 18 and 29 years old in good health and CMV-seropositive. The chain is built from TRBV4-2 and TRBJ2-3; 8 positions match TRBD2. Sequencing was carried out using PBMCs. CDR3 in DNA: TGTGCCAGCAGCCAAGTCAGGGGACTAGTTACAGATACGCAGTATTTT. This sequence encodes CASSQVRGLVTDTQYF.